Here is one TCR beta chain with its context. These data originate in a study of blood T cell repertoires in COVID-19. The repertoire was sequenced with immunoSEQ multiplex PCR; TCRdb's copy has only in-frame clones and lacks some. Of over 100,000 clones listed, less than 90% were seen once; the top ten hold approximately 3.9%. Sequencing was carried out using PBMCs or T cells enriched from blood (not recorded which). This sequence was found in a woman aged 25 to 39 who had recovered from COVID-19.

This CDR3 is CPVGQGAENSPLHF. The CDR3 DNA is TGTCCGGTCGGGCAGGGGGCCGAGAATTCACCCCTCCACTTT. J is TRBJ1-6 and V is TRBV3-1 (or the pseudogene TRBV3-2); 8 bases are a match to TRBD1. The germline V gene has CDR1 LGHDT and CDR2 YNNKEL (reference sequence). CDR3 size: 14 residues.